This T cell receptor (beta chain) was obtained from a study of blood T cell repertoires in COVID-19. Study background: The study drew acute and convalescent COVID-19 samples from the United States, Italy and Spain.

The trim removed 3 bases at V and 4 bases at J, leaving 18 bases unmatched. There are 19 residues in the CDR3. Germline assignment: CDR1 KGHSH and CDR2 LQKENI. As handled by the study authors: Reference gene primer amplification in the assay estimated nucleated cell counts. The repertoire was sequenced with immunoSEQ multiplex PCR; TCRdb's copy has only in-frame clones and lacks some. Clone size and the V and J calls come from that table; the DNA yielded D and trimming. Among roughly 150,000 clones listed, roughly nine tenths were seen once. The sequenced sample consisted of peripheral blood. The rearrangement uses TRBV18 and TRBJ1-3; TRBD1 agrees at 7 bases. This sequence was found in a woman aged 70-85 years with acute or convalescent COVID-19. CDR3 loop: CASSPTASTWTRGGNTIYF. CDR3 coding DNA: TGTGCCAGCTCACCGACCGCATCAACGTGGACCAGGGGGGGAAACACCATATATTTT. The full variable domain, rest sourced from reference TRBV18 and TRBJ1-3, is NAGVMQNPRHLVRRRGQEARLRCSPMKGHSHVYWYRQLPEEGLKFMVYLQKENIIDESGMPKERFSAEFPKEGPSILRIQQVVRGDSAAYFCASSPTASTWTRGGNTIYFGEGSWLTVV.